Below are 18 T cell receptor beta chains sequenced from a single sample in a study of blood T cell repertoires in COVID-19. Only in-frame clones appear in the TCRdb table, and some are missing; sequencing was by immunoSEQ multiplex PCR. Of 65,000 to 95,000 clones listed, 78% are singletons. The specimen sequenced was peripheral blood. These TCRs come from a human donor in a cohort sampled during active COVID-19.

By share of the sample, this clone is medium-sized. The rearrangement uses TRBV4-1 and TRBJ2-3; 10 positions match TRBD2. There are 15 residues in the CDR3. The trim removed 7 bases at V and 0 bases at J, leaving 4 bases unmatched. Per germline, CDR1 MGHRA and CDR2 YSYEKL. CDR3 sequence reads: CASMELAGSTDTQYF. The CDR3 DNA is TGCGCCAGCATGGAACTAGCGGGGAGCACAGATACGCAGTATTTT.

V usage is TRBV5-6 and J usage is TRBJ1-3, with D possibly matching TRBD1 (6 bases). Germline loops: CDR1 SGHDT, CDR2 YYEEEE. V was clipped by 3 bases and J by 4 bases, with 14 bases between them. This CDR3 contains 15 residues. CDR3 region: CASSSDSLGGNTIYF. DNA for the CDR3: TGTGCCAGCAGCTCGGACAGTCTGGGGGGAAACACCATATATTTT.

The chain combines TRBV9 with TRBJ1-1; TRBD1 might be the D (6 bases). The CDR3 has 17 amino acids. V gave up 0 bases and J gave up 4 bases, with 19 bases separating them. Germline-derived CDR1 and CDR2 are SGDLS and YYNGEE. Here the CDR3 DNA reads TGTGCCAGCAGCGTAGACCCAACATCTACAGGGAGCACTGAAGCTTTCTTT. It translates to CASSVDPTSTGSTEAFF.

As for this clone: Other DNA sequences in the sample encode the same CDR3. The DNA for the CDR3 is TGTGCCAGCAGCTCGACAGGGGGCAATCAGCCCCAGCATTTT. This gives the protein CASSSTGGNQPQHF. V gene TRBV28 combines with J gene TRBJ1-5; TRBD1 agrees at 8 bases. There are 14 residues in the CDR3. Germline V gene data show CDR1 as MDHEN and CDR2 as SYDVKM. The J segment lost 2 bases and the V segment lost 6 bases, leaving 3 bases of the junction unmatched. Full variable domain (missing parts from reference TRBV28 and TRBJ1-5): DVKVTQSSRYLVKRTGEKVFLECVQDMDHENMFWYRQDPGLGLRLIYFSYDVKMKEKGDIPEGYSVSREKKERFSLILESASTNQTSMYLCASSSTGGNQPQHFGDGTRLSIL.

The V and J genes are TRBV28 and TRBJ1-4; 9 bases match TRBD1. Germline V gene sequence: CDR1 MDHEN, CDR2 SYDVKM. This CDR3 is 15 amino acids long. The trim removed 6 bases at V and 0 bases at J, leaving 2 bases unmatched. In DNA form, the CDR3 reads TGTGCCAGCAGGGACAGGGGTACAACTAATGAAAAACTGTTTTTT. This encodes CASRDRGTTNEKLFF.

V and J are TRBV19 and TRBJ2-1, with D possibly TRBD2 on 6 matching bases. Looked up from germline, CDR1 is LNHDA and CDR2 is SQIVND (reference sequence). V was clipped by 5 bases and J by 2 bases, with 16 bases between them. The CDR3 consists of 16 residues. This chain's CDR3 is CASSWKAGRTYNEQFF. As DNA, the CDR3 is TGTGCCAGTAGTTGGAAGGCGGGACGTACCTACAATGAGCAGTTCTTC.

DNA for the CDR3: TGTGCCAGCAGCCAAGATGGTAGGGAATCGGGACATGGCCGGGAGCTGTTTTTT. This sequence encodes CASSQDGRESGHGRELFF. J is TRBJ2-2 and V is TRBV14, with D tentatively TRBD1 (6 bases). Trimming stripped 0 bases from V and 9 bases from J, with 23 bases between. This CDR3 has 18 residues. Germline V lookup: CDR1 SGHDN, CDR2 FVKESK.

The rearrangement joins TRBV27 to TRBJ2-3; 8 bases align to TRBD2. CDR3 length equals 16 residues. From germline, CDR1 is MNHEY and CDR2 SMNVEV (reference sequence). V was clipped by 9 bases and J by 0 bases; unmatched bases: 11. As DNA, the CDR3 is TGTGCCAGTCGGGGGGGTCGATACTCTAGCACAGATACGCAGTATTTT. Amino acid sequence: CASRGGRYSSTDTQYF.

This sequence joins TRBV6-1 and TRBJ2-7, with D perhaps TRBD1 (6 bases). Germline V gene lookup returns CDR1 MNHNS and CDR2 SASEGT. V dropped 4 bases and J dropped 11 bases, with 27 bases sitting between them. There are 16 residues in the CDR3. DNA for the CDR3: TGTGCCAGCAGTGTCCCAGGGGCCATGAAGGCTGCCGGGGAGTACTTC. Residues: CASSVPGAMKAAGEYF.

This rearrangement joins TRBV21-1 to TRBJ1-3. TRBV21-1 is given as a pseudogene. CDR3 length equals 16 residues. Here the CDR3 reads CASSKFPLMSGNTIYF. CDR3 DNA: TGTGCCAGCAGCAAATTCCCGTTAATGTCTGGAAACACCATATATTTT.

The chain has TRBV2 and TRBJ2-7, with 9 bases that match TRBD2. J lost 3 bases, V lost 6 bases, and 6 bases had no gene match. The CDR3 sequence is 14 residues long. Germline V gene lookup returns CDR1 SNHLY and CDR2 FYNNEI. The CDR3 here is CASSWTSARYEQYV. DNA for the CDR3: TGTGCCAGCAGCTGGACTAGCGCCCGCTACGAGCAGTACGTC.

This chain joins TRBV6-2 or TRBV6-3 and TRBJ1-1, with D hard to call. This CDR3 comprises 12 residues. Trimming shortened V by 5 bases and J by 6 bases, and 10 bases separated the two germline ends. Germline lookup yields CDR1 MNHEY and CDR2 SVGEGT. In DNA, the CDR3 is TGTGCCAGCAGTGCCTGGGAGGCTGAAGCTTTCTTT. Its translation: CASSAWEAEAFF.

The V gene is TRBV2, the J gene TRBJ1-2; the D gene is possibly TRBD1 (5 bases). Germline-derived CDR1 and CDR2 are SNHLY and FYNNEI. The CDR3 covers 16 residues. The V end lost 5 bases, the J end lost 5 bases, and 21 bases lay between the germline ends. The CDR3: CASSLPRQGTGYGYTF. As DNA, the CDR3 is TGTGCCAGCAGTCTGCCTCGCCAGGGTACGGGTTATGGCTACACCTTC.

V and J are TRBV11-3 and TRBJ2-1; D gene ambiguous. The V gene lost 5 bases and the J gene lost 3 bases, with 14 bases spanning the gap. The length of the CDR3 is 15 residues. Germline CDR1 SGHNT, CDR2 YENEEA. The CDR3 spells CASSLSFLVYNEQFF. CDR3 sequence (DNA): TGTGCCAGCAGCCTCTCCTTTTTAGTCTACAATGAGCAGTTCTTC.

This clone was recorded at least ten times. The chain has TRBV6-5 and TRBJ1-3; D is ambiguous. The CDR3 consists of 15 residues. The V gene's germline CDR1 is MNHEY and CDR2 SVGAGI. V was shortened by 2 bases and J by 4 bases, with 12 bases between the two germline ends. In DNA form, the CDR3 reads TGTGCCAGCAGTTACCTAGTAGGAGCCGGAAACACCATATATTTT. Residues: CASSYLVGAGNTIYF.

The chain has TRBV9 and TRBJ2-5; a possible D gene is TRBD2 (5 bases). Trimming pared 4 bases from V and 5 bases from J, leaving 15 bases between. The CDR3 totals 14 residues. The germline V gene encodes CDR1 SGDLS and CDR2 YYNGEE. CDR3: CASSPAGRRETQYF. CDR3 coding DNA: TGTGCCAGCAGCCCCGCGGGCAGGCGGGAGACCCAGTACTTC.

The rearrangement links TRBV5-1 to TRBJ1-3; D is undetermined. The length of the CDR3 is 15 residues. Per the germline V gene, CDR1 is SGHRS and CDR2 is YFSETQ. Trimming removed 6 bases at V and 0 bases at J, with 13 bases between. CDR3: CASTESGNSGNTIYF. For the CDR3, the DNA is TGCGCCAGCACCGAGTCGGGAAACTCTGGAAACACCATATATTTT.

The chain couples TRBV25-1 to TRBJ1-1, with TRBD1 matching 8 bases. Trimming cost V 4 bases and J 7 bases; bases outside gene matches: 2. Germline CDR1 and CDR2: MGHDK and SYGVNS. The CDR3 is made up of 12 amino acids. This chain's CDR3 is CASSVGQVEAFF. CDR3 coding DNA: TGTGCCAGCAGTGTGGGACAGGTTGAAGCTTTCTTT. The whole variable domain, remainder taken from reference TRBV25-1 and TRBJ1-1, is EADIYQTPRYLVIGTGKKITLECSQTMGHDKMYWYQQDPGMELHLIHYSYGVNSTEKGDLSSESTVSRIRTEHFPLTLESARPSHTSQYLCASSVGQVEAFFGQGTRLTVV.